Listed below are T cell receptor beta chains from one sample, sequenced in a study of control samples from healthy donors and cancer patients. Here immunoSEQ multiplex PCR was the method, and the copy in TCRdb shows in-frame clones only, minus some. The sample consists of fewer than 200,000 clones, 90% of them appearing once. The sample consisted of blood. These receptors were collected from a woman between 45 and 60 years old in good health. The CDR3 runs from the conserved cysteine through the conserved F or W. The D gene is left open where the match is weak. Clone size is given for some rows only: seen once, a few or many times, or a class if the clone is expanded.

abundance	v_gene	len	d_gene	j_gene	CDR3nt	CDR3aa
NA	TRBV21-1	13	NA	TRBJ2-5	TGTGCCAGCAGCAATTCGGGTAGAGAGACCCAGTACTTC	CASSNSGRETQYF
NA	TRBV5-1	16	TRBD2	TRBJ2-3	TGCGCCAGCAGCCCGCCAGGGACTAGCGGGAGTGATACGCAGTATTTT	CASSPPGTSGSDTQYF
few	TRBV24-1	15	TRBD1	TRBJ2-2	TGTGCCACCAGTGATTTGGCAGGGGGTACCGGGGAGCTGTTTTTT	CATSDLAGGTGELFF
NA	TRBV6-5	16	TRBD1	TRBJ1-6	TGTGCCAGCAGTTCTCCCACAGGGGACGGCAATTCACCCCTCCACTTT	CASSSPTGDGNSPLHF
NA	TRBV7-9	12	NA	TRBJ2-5	TGTGCCAGCGGACAGGGAGGGGAGACCCAGTACTTC	CASGQGGETQYF
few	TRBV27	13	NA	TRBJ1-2	TGTGCCAGCAGCCAGACAGTGGGCTATGGCTACACCTTC	CASSQTVGYGYTF
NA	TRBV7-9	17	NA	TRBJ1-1	TGTGCCAGCGACCTCCGACTGAATCAGGGCCAGAACACTGAAGCTTTCTTT	CASDLRLNQGQNTEAFF
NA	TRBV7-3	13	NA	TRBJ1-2	TGTGCCAGCAGCTTAGGAGGAAGCGATGGCTACACCTTC	CASSLGGSDGYTF
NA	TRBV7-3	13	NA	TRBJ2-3	TGTGCCAGCAGCCAGGACTATTTTGATACGCAGTATTTT	CASSQDYFDTQYF
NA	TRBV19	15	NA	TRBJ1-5	TGTGCCAGTAGTACGTCTTGGGGGCCCGGGAGGCCCCAGCATTTT	CASSTSWGPGRPQHF
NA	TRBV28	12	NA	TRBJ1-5	TGTGCCAGCAGGCGCACAGGGCAGCCCCAGCATTTT	CASRRTGQPQHF
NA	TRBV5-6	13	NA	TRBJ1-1	TGTGCCAGCAGGAGGAGGGATGGGACTGAAGCTTTCTTT	CASRRRDGTEAFF
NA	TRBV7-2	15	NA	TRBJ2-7	TGTGCCAGCAGCTTAGTGGCGGAGGGTTACTACGAGCAGTACTTC	CASSLVAEGYYEQYF
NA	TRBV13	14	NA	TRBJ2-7	TGTGCCAGCAGCCCCCGGGACCAGCCCTACGAGCAGTACTTC	CASSPRDQPYEQYF
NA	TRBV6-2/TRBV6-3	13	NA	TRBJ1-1	TGTGCCAGCAGTTACACGGCCTACACTGAAGCTTTCTTT	CASSYTAYTEAFF
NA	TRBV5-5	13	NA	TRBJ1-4	TGTGCCAGCGGGACGGGGCCAATCGAAAAACTGTTTTTT	CASGTGPIEKLFF
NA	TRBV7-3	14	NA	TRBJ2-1	TGTGCCAGCAGCCCCCCCCTTCCCGGCAATGAGCAGTTCTTC	CASSPPLPGNEQFF